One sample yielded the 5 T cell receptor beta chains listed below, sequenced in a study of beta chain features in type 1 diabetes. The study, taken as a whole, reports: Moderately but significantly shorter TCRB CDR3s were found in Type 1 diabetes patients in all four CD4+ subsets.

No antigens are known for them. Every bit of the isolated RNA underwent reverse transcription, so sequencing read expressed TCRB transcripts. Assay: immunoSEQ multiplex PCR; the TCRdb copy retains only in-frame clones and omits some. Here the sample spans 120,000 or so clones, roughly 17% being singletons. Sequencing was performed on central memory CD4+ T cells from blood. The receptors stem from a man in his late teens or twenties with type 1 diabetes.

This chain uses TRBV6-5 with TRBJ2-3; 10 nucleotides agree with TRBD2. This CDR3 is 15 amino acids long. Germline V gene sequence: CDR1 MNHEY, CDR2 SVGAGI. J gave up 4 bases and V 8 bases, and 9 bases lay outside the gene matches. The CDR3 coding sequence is TGTGCCAGCGCCAGAACAGCGGGGGGGCCAGATACGCAGTATTTT. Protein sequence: CASARTAGGPDTQYF.

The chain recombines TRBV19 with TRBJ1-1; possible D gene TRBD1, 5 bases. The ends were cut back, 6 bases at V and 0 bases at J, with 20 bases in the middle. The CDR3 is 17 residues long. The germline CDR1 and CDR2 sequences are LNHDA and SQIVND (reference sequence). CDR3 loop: CASSLFGGYSVNTEAFF. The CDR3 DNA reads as TGTGCCAGTAGCTTGTTTGGGGGTTATTCTGTGAACACTGAAGCTTTCTTT.

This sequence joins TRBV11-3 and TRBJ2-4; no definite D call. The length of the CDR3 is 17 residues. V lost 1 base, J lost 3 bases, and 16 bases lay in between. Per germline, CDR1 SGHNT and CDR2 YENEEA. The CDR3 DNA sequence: TGTGCCAGCAGCTTAGGCGGTTTCGGACCGAACAAAAACATTCAGTACTTC. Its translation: CASSLGGFGPNKNIQYF.

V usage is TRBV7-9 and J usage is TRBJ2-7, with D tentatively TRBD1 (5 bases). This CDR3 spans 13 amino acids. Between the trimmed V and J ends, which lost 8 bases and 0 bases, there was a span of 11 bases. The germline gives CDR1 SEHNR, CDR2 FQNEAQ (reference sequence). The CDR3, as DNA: TGTGCCAGCCATCCGGACACCTCCTACGAGCAGTACTTC. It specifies CASHPDTSYEQYF.

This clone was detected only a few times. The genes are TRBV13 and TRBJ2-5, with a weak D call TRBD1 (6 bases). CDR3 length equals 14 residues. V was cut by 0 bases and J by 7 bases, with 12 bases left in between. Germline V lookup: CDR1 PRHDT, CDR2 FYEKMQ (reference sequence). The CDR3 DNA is TGTGCCAGCAGCTTAGGCGGTTCCAGGGGGACCCAGTACTTC. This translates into CASSLGGSRGTQYF.